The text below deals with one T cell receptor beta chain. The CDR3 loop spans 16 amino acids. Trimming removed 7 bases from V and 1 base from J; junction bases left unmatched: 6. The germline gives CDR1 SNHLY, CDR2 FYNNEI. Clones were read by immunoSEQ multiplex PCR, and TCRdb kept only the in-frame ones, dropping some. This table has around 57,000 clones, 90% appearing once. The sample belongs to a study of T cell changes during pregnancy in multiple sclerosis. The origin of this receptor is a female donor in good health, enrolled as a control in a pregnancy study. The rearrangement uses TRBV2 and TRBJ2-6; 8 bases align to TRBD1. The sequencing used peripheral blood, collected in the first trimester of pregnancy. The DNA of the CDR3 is TGTGCCAGCAATCGTGACAGGGGATCTGGGGCCAACGTCCTGACTTTC. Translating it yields CASNRDRGSGANVLTF.